This T cell receptor (beta chain) comes out of a study of blood T cells in healthy people across ages (dated by TCRdb to about 2015). With respect to the entire study: In model experiments, template switching captured about one uniquely barcoded TCR beta cDNA molecule for every two T cells. The study measured age-related changes in TCR beta repertoire diversity using deep sequencing normalized with unique cDNA molecular identifiers. The donors were divided into four age groups: young (average around 16 years), middle-aged (about 39), aged (roughly 60) and long-lived (about 90). Donors of different ages were randomly distributed across sequencing lanes to avoid experimental bias. Using the same blood draw, the study looked at two additional independent replicas of 1 million unique cDNA reads for two donors, one aged 18 to 30 and the other aged 80 or older. Results and caveats for the whole study, not just this receptor: Estimates of total diversity based on one million sequenced T cells were considered lower bounds and underestimates. Because the CMV infection status of the donors was unknown, age-related changes in expanded clonotypes may potentially have been confounded. Because profiling used bulk unsorted PBMCs, naive and antigen-experienced compartments could not be compared conclusively. Observed TCR beta diversity correlated strongly with the percentage of naive T cells measured by flow cytometry. As age increased, observed TCR beta diversity per million T cells dropped in a roughly linear way, and a significant reduction was already evident by age 40. The long-lived group showed more naive CD4+ T cells, fewer expanded clones and increased TCR diversity than the aged group, suggesting age selection.

On this clonotype: The specificity of this receptor is unknown. One base away there is no much larger clone; base qualities are not given.

Receptor amplification or capture employed 5' RACE. For sequencing, an Illumina HiSeq 2500 was employed. A second roughly 6 to 12 cycle PCR used a sample-barcoded 5' primer and a J-beta primer mix. Each TCR beta cDNA molecule received a unique molecular identifier from a template-switch 5' adaptor carrying 12 random nucleotides. At least 3 million CDR3-containing paired-end reads were obtained from each sample. The Mint cDNA synthesis kit, primed by a TRBC-specific oligonucleotide, was used to synthesize first-strand cDNA from all RNA. All cDNA was treated with uracil-DNA glycosylase and then went through a first 18-cycle PCR with the universal primers M1SS and BC2_uni_R. Per the original workflow: For normalization, 1 million high-quality reads were randomly selected from each sample, with every read carrying a distinct molecular identifier. Instead of being binned into consensus sequences, reads that shared molecular identifiers were thrown out. MiTCR, with a Q25 quality threshold and the strictest error-elimination algorithm, was used for CDR3 identification, clonotype clustering and error correction. A nonparametric unseen species model with Euler transformation was used to estimate a lower bound on total TCR beta diversity. TCRdb trimmed the raw reads at Q25, called clones with MiXCR and kept productive beta chains. All rows with the same CDR3 protein become a single entry with the most common DNA and genes. For this entry, the V and J calls and clone size follow TCRdb and not the study's own pipeline. In all, the sample holds 800,000 or so distinct CDR3 sequences, and roughly 60% of those were seen once. About 27% of the sample belongs to the ten largest clones.

Systemically healthy Caucasian individuals from Russia, some 38 in total and aged about 6 to 90 years, were included as donors. Each donor gave ten milliliters of peripheral blood, collected into EDTA-treated Vacutainer tubes. Ficoll-Paque density-gradient centrifugation was used to isolate PBMCs, with at least 7 million per sample. Total RNA, at least 6 micrograms per sample, was extracted from PBMCs with Trizol reagent. For every donor, flow cytometry on a PBMC aliquot measured the percentage of naive CD45RAhigh/CD27high T cells. Sequenced material: blood. This sequence originates from a man aged 25 to 40 in good health.

The CDR3: CASVLTGQETQYF. Read as DNA, the sequence is TGTGCCAGCGTATTGACGGGCCAAGAGACCCAGTACTTC. This chain is built from TRBV6-1 and TRBJ2-5; the D segment cannot be called with confidence. CDR1 and CDR2 were assigned from the germline V gene as MNHNS and SASEGT. The CDR3 covers 13 residues, taking in both the cysteine and the phenylalanine. The CDR3 DNA has 39 bases and is translated from base 1. V gives up 8 bases and J gives up 1 base, and the segment between their germline ends measures 11 bases.